The rows below give T cell receptor beta chains drawn from one sample of a study of patients and donors after allogeneic stem cell transplantation. TCRdb reprocessed the RT-PCR reads with MiXCR, giving one entry per CDR3 protein. This sample has about 230,000 distinct CDR3 sequences, with 14% found just once. The material sequenced was blood, either unsorted or a sorted T cell fraction (not recorded which). The receptor set was obtained from a human donor who was either an allogeneic HSCT recipient or a stem cell or donor lymphocyte infusion donor (not recorded which). It is not recorded whose cells these are; they may come from a transplant donor. CDR3s include the opening cysteine and the closing phenylalanine or tryptophan. Fields, in order: D gene, clone size, V gene, J gene, CDR3 DNA, CDR3 protein. D genes are given only for firm matches. Size values are once, few and many counts, or a class for expanded clones, and some rows have none.

D: -
size: -
V: TRBV10-3
J: TRBJ2-7
DNA: TGTGCCATCAGTGAGTCCAGGAGGGAGCAGTACTTC
CDR3: CAISESRREQYF

D: TRBD1
size: -
V: TRBV11-1
J: TRBJ2-5
DNA: TGTGCCAGCAGCGGACAGGGGGGGTACCAAGAGACCCAGTACTTC
CDR3: CASSGQGGYQETQYF

D: -
size: few
V: TRBV4-3
J: TRBJ2-5
DNA: TGCGCCAGCAGCCTTGGACTATTCAGGGAGACCCAGTACTTC
CDR3: CASSLGLFRETQYF

D: TRBD1
size: many
V: TRBV19
J: TRBJ2-6
DNA: TGTGCCAGTAGTTACGGGACAGGGGTCTCTGGGGCCAACGTCCTGACTTTC
CDR3: CASSYGTGVSGANVLTF

D: -
size: few
V: TRBV18
J: TRBJ1-3
DNA: TGTGCCAGCTCACCACAGGGTGGAAACACCATATATTTT
CDR3: CASSPQGGNTIYF

D: -
size: few
V: TRBV7-2
J: TRBJ1-5
DNA: TGTGCCAGCAGCGCCGAGGGTCTCCGGCAGCCCCAGCATTTT
CDR3: CASSAEGLRQPQHF

D: TRBD2
size: few
V: TRBV6-2/TRBV6-3
J: TRBJ2-3
DNA: TGTGCCAGCAGGCCGACTAGCGGCACAGATACGCAGTATTTT
CDR3: CASRPTSGTDTQYF

D: -
size: -
V: TRBV14
J: TRBJ1-4
DNA: TGTGCCAGCAGCCTCGAACCCGGCGGTATTAATGAAAAACTGTTTTTT
CDR3: CASSLEPGGINEKLFF

D: TRBD2
size: -
V: TRBV11-2
J: TRBJ2-3
DNA: TGTGCCAGCAGCCTCTTAGCGGGGACTAGCACAGATACGCAGTATTTT
CDR3: CASSLLAGTSTDTQYF

D: TRBD1
size: many
V: TRBV20-1
J: TRBJ1-6
DNA: TGCAGTGCTAGTACAGGGGGCAGGGGTAATTCACCCCTCCACTTT
CDR3: CSASTGGRGNSPLHF

D: TRBD1
size: -
V: TRBV10-3
J: TRBJ2-1
DNA: TGTGCCATCAGCCTATCCGGGACAGGGTCCCCCGAGCAGTTCTTC
CDR3: CAISLSGTGSPEQFF

D: -
size: few
V: TRBV20-1
J: TRBJ2-3
DNA: TGCAGCCAAGAGGGGGGGACAGATACGCAGTATTTT
CDR3: CSQEGGTDTQYF

D: -
size: -
V: TRBV20-1
J: TRBJ2-3
DNA: TGCAGTGCTAGAGGGGGGTTGGACACAGATACGCAGTATTTT
CDR3: CSARGGLDTDTQYF

D: TRBD1
size: -
V: TRBV7-8
J: TRBJ2-3
DNA: TGTGCCAGCAGAACGGACAGGGGAAGCACAGATACGCAGTATTTT
CDR3: CASRTDRGSTDTQYF

D: -
size: -
V: TRBV5-1
J: TRBJ2-7
DNA: TGCGCCAGCAGCTTGGGACCCCTCCGTTACGAGCAGTACTTC
CDR3: CASSLGPLRYEQYF

D: TRBD2
size: many
V: TRBV20-1
J: TRBJ2-5
DNA: TGCAGTGCTAATAGGCTAGCGGGGGGGACGAACAGCCAAGAGACCCAGTACTTC
CDR3: CSANRLAGGTNSQETQYF

D: -
size: -
V: TRBV7-7
J: TRBJ2-5
DNA: TGTGCTAGCAGCTTGGGTAGGCTAGCAAGCGCAGAGACCCAGTACTTC
CDR3: CASSLGRLASAETQYF

D: -
size: few
V: TRBV20-1
J: TRBJ1-1
DNA: TGCAGTGCTAGTAGGGTGAGCTTGAACACTGAAGCTTTCTTT
CDR3: CSASRVSLNTEAFF

D: -
size: -
V: TRBV7-2
J: TRBJ2-1
DNA: TGTGCCAGCAGCGCCCGCGGGACGTACTCCTACAATGAGCAGTTCTTC
CDR3: CASSARGTYSYNEQFF

D: -
size: few
V: TRBV6-1
J: TRBJ1-2
DNA: TGTGCCAGCATGCCGCGGACAGCTCTTAATCATGGCTACACCTTC
CDR3: CASMPRTALNHGYTF

D: TRBD1
size: many
V: TRBV7-8
J: TRBJ2-1
DNA: TGTGCCAGCAGCTTAGCGCGAGGCATGGGGGGACAGGGAGACAATGAGCAGTTCTTC
CDR3: CASSLARGMGGQGDNEQFF

D: TRBD2
size: -
V: TRBV7-8
J: TRBJ2-3
DNA: TGTGCCAGCGGGCGGGAGTCAGGAACAGATACGCAGTATTTT
CDR3: CASGRESGTDTQYF

D: TRBD1
size: many
V: TRBV6-1
J: TRBJ1-4
DNA: TGTGCCAGCAGTGGGGGACAGGGGGCTGCTCGGTCGGCTGAAAAACTGTTTTTT
CDR3: CASSGGQGAARSAEKLFF

D: -
size: few
V: TRBV12-5
J: TRBJ2-1
DNA: TGTGCTAGTGGTTTGGTAGTCAGTACCATCGGTGAGCAGTTCTTC
CDR3: CASGLVVSTIGEQFF

D: TRBD2
size: many
V: TRBV6-1
J: TRBJ2-3
DNA: TGTGCCAGCAGACTAGCGGGAGGGAGTTCCACGCAGTATTTT
CDR3: CASRLAGGSSTQYF

D: -
size: many
V: TRBV10-3
J: TRBJ1-2
DNA: TGTGCCATCTTGACAGAGCGGCCCTACTATGGCTACACCTTC
CDR3: CAILTERPYYGYTF

D: -
size: many
V: TRBV12-3/TRBV12-4
J: TRBJ2-1
DNA: TGTGCCAGCAGATTCACACTAGCTCGACTTGACCCCATCTCCTACAATGAGCAGTTCTTC
CDR3: CASRFTLARLDPISYNEQFF

D: -
size: many
V: TRBV3-1
J: TRBJ1-5
DNA: TGTGCCAGCAGCCGAGGCAACTACAATCAGCCCCAGCATTTT
CDR3: CASSRGNYNQPQHF

D: -
size: few
V: TRBV18
J: TRBJ2-7
DNA: TGTGCCAGCTCTCCGCCTTCTCGACAGTACGAGCAGTACTTC
CDR3: CASSPPSRQYEQYF

D: -
size: -
V: TRBV5-6
J: TRBJ2-1
DNA: TGTGCCAGCAGCTCGGGACTGGCCTCCTACAATGAGCAGTTCTTC
CDR3: CASSSGLASYNEQFF

D: TRBD1
size: -
V: TRBV24-1
J: TRBJ1-5
DNA: TGTGCCACCAGCCTCGGACAGGGCAATCAGCCCCAGCATTTT
CDR3: CATSLGQGNQPQHF

D: -
size: -
V: TRBV3-1
J: TRBJ1-3
DNA: TGTGCCAGCACCTATACGAGGACCGCGGCTGGAAACACCATATATTTT
CDR3: CASTYTRTAAGNTIYF

D: -
size: -
V: TRBV9
J: TRBJ2-7
DNA: TGTGCCAGCAGCGTATCAGCAGGGGCCCACTCCTACGAGCAGTACTTC
CDR3: CASSVSAGAHSYEQYF

D: TRBD1
size: -
V: TRBV7-9
J: TRBJ2-7
DNA: TGTGCCAGCAGCGACAGGGGGCCCTACGAGCAGTACTTC
CDR3: CASSDRGPYEQYF

D: TRBD1
size: -
V: TRBV20-1
J: TRBJ1-2
DNA: TGCAGTGCGGGACAGGGGATCTATGGCTACACCTTC
CDR3: CSAGQGIYGYTF

D: -
size: -
V: TRBV6-5
J: TRBJ2-3
DNA: TGTGCCAGCACCAACGCGGGCAGGACGCAGTATTTT
CDR3: CASTNAGRTQYF

D: -
size: many
V: TRBV12-3/TRBV12-4
J: TRBJ2-3
DNA: TGTGCCAGCAGTTATGGGCGGGACACAGATACGCAGTATTTT
CDR3: CASSYGRDTDTQYF

D: TRBD2
size: few
V: TRBV12-3/TRBV12-4
J: TRBJ2-7
DNA: TGTGCCAGCAGCTCCGCGGGGGAAGGCTACGAGCAGTACTTC
CDR3: CASSSAGEGYEQYF

D: TRBD1
size: few
V: TRBV6-1
J: TRBJ2-1
DNA: TGTGCCAGCAGTCACCGAACAGGGGATGTAGGGCAGTTCTTC
CDR3: CASSHRTGDVGQFF

D: TRBD1
size: few
V: TRBV15
J: TRBJ1-2
DNA: TGTGCCACCAGCAGGGACAGGGGGTACTATGGCTACACCTTC
CDR3: CATSRDRGYYGYTF

D: TRBD2
size: few
V: TRBV2
J: TRBJ2-7
DNA: TGTGCCAGCACAAGGGGACGCGGGGGGCTCTACGAGCAGTACTTC
CDR3: CASTRGRGGLYEQYF